One and the same sample provided the 28 T cell receptor beta chains below, sequenced in a study of T cell responses to AZD1222 COVID-19 vaccine. Produced via immunoSEQ multiplex PCR; TCRdb's table is partial and in-frame only. The sample shows 70,000 to 95,000 clones, about 84% of them seen only once. Material: peripheral blood, obtained on day 0 of AZD1222 vaccination. All receptors derive from an adult in good health.

Only one count was recorded for this clone. The chain joins TRBV5-6 to TRBJ1-2; TRBD1 matches at 10 bases. Germline CDR1 reads SGHDT; CDR2 reads YYEEEE. This CDR3 spans 15 amino acids. Trimming took 4 bases from V and 7 from J; bases not matched to a gene: 10. In DNA form, the CDR3 reads TGTGCCAGCAGCAACTACGACAGGGGGCAGGGTGGCTACACCTTC. Amino acid sequence: CASSNYDRGQGGYTF.

This chain links TRBV11-1 with TRBJ2-2, with D perhaps assigned TRBD1 or TRBD2 (5 bases each). The CDR3 extends over 14 amino acids. Trimming left V 2 bases short and J 4 bases short, with 8 bases between. Per the germline V gene, CDR1 is SGHAT and CDR2 is FQDESV (reference sequence). The chain's CDR3 is CASSLRDLTGELFF. Here the CDR3 DNA reads TGTGCCAGCAGCTTAAGGGACCTCACCGGGGAGCTGTTTTTT.

J is TRBJ1-1 and V is TRBV7-9; D is uncertain. The CDR3 consists of 12 residues. Germline V gives CDR1 SEHNR, CDR2 FQNEAQ (reference sequence). V lost 8 bases to trimming and J lost 3 bases, with 10 bases between them. CDR3 loop: CASSRADTEAFF. The CDR3 DNA reads TGTGCCAGCTCGAGGGCGGACACTGAAGCTTTCTTT.

Comment on this clone: It is likely a read error, because the conserved phenylalanine at the end of the CDR3 is missing. It is unclear where the CDR3 begins or ends on the DNA, so no DNA is shown, and the CDR3 is as TCRdb lists it. The J gene is TRBJ1-1, the V gene TRBV18; the D call of TRBD1 is as the table states it, not checked on the DNA. Germline CDR1 reads KGHSH; CDR2 reads LQKENI. The CDR3 spans 13 amino acids, including both terminal residues. The CDR3 reads CASSPGPDRRQSP.

The count of this clone is one. The J gene is TRBJ2-2, the V gene TRBV5-1; a weak D match, TRBD2 (5 bases). The ends were cut back, 0 bases at V and 5 bases at J, with 14 bases in the middle. Germline V gene sequence: CDR1 SGHRS, CDR2 YFSETQ. This CDR3 is built from 16 residues. Here the CDR3 DNA reads TGCGCCAGCAGCTTGGCGGGCGTAGGAGGTACCGGGGAGCTGTTTTTT. Translated: CASSLAGVGGTGELFF.

This chain links TRBV5-1 with TRBJ1-2; 9 bases match TRBD1. CDR3 length equals 18 residues. Germline loops: CDR1 SGHRS, CDR2 YFSETQ. The junction had 13 bases not matched to a gene; V was cut back by 4 bases and J by 0 bases. This chain's CDR3 is CASSHLPDRGPSNYGYTF. The CDR3 DNA reads TGCGCCAGCAGCCATCTACCGGACAGGGGACCTTCTAACTATGGCTACACCTTC.

This clone was picked up a small number of times. This rearrangement joins TRBV18 to TRBJ2-5; perhaps D is TRBD1 or TRBD2 (5 bases each). Looked up from germline, CDR1 is KGHSH and CDR2 is LQKENI. V shed 6 bases and J shed 6 bases, with 11 bases lying between them. This CDR3 contains 12 residues. The CDR3 coding sequence is TGTGCCAGCTCCCCAACGGGGCAGACCCAGTACTTC. The encoded protein is CASSPTGQTQYF.

The chain recombines TRBV12-3 or TRBV12-4 with TRBJ1-1; D may be TRBD1 (5 bases). V lost 3 bases to trimming and J lost 8 bases, with 10 bases between them. The CDR3 covers 12 residues. Here the CDR3 DNA reads TGTGCCAGCAGTTTCCGGGGCTCGGAAGCTTTCTTT. Amino acid sequence: CASSFRGSEAFF.

This chain uses TRBV15 with TRBJ1-3; weak D call: TRBD1 (6 bases). CDR1 is LNHNV, CDR2 YYDKDF, per germline (reference sequence). Deletions cut 8 bases from V and 0 bases from J, with 14 bases between. The CDR3 extends over 15 amino acids. The DNA for the CDR3 is TGTGCCACCCGAGGGACAACGAGCTCTGGAAACACCATATATTTT. Amino acid sequence: CATRGTTSSGNTIYF.

This chain links TRBV11-2 with TRBJ2-1; TRBD2 matches at 11 bases. Germline values: CDR1 SGHAT, CDR2 FQNNGV. This CDR3 spans 15 amino acids. The J segment lost 3 bases and the V segment lost 5 bases, leaving 3 bases of the junction unmatched. CDR3 amino acids: CASSRGTSGYNEQFF. The CDR3 DNA is TGTGCCAGCAGCCGCGGGACTAGCGGCTACAATGAGCAGTTCTTC. Using reference TRBV11-2 and TRBJ2-1 for the parts outside the CDR3, the full variable domain is EAGVAQSPRYKIIEKRQSVAFWCNPISGHATLYWYQQILGQGPKLLIQFQNNGVVDDSQLPKDRFSAERLKGVDSTLKIQPAKLEDSAVYLCASSRGTSGYNEQFFGPGTRLTVL.

The gene calls are TRBV7-8 and TRBJ2-1; 9 nucleotides line up with TRBD1. Germline assignment: CDR1 SGHVS and CDR2 FQNEAQ. With V trimmed by 7 bases and J by 8 bases, 12 bases remained unmatched. CDR3 size: 15 residues. The CDR3 reads CASMTSGTGFHEQFF. The CDR3, as DNA: TGTGCCAGCATGACCTCCGGGACAGGGTTCCATGAGCAGTTCTTC.

This rearrangement joins TRBV20-1 to TRBJ2-7; no clear D. Germline assignment: CDR1 DFQATT and CDR2 SNEGSKA (reference sequence). The CDR3 sequence is 14 residues long. V dropped 3 bases and J dropped 1 base, with 13 bases sitting between them. CDR3 region: CSASRSATSYEQYF. CDR3 sequence (DNA): TGCAGTGCTAGTCGGTCAGCTACTTCCTACGAGCAGTACTTC.

This clone was recorded a few times. The rearrangement uses TRBV28 and TRBJ1-1; D is undetermined. The CDR3 extends over 12 amino acids. The V gene's germline CDR1 is MDHEN and CDR2 SYDVKM. V was trimmed by 6 bases and J by 0 bases, leaving 5 bases between them. The CDR3 here is CASRGLNTEAFF. DNA of the CDR3: TGTGCCAGCAGAGGGTTGAACACTGAAGCTTTCTTT.

This clone has just a few counts. J is TRBJ2-1 and V is TRBV6-5; tentative D call: TRBD1 (6 bases). V was pared by 6 bases and J by 11 bases, with 17 bases between. The CDR3 is 13 residues long. Germline V gene sequence: CDR1 MNHEY, CDR2 SVGAGI. As DNA, the CDR3 is TGTGCCAGCAGGTTCTCAGGGGAATCCAAGCAGTTCTTC. It is translated as CASRFSGESKQFF.

The chain links TRBV5-1 to TRBJ1-5; D gene unclear. Germline-derived CDR1 and CDR2 are SGHRS and YFSETQ. CDR3 length equals 14 residues. V dropped 0 bases and J dropped 0 bases, with 4 bases sitting between them. CDR3 nucleotide sequence: TGCGCCAGCAGCTTGGACTTTAGCAATCAGCCCCAGCATTTT. This gives the protein CASSLDFSNQPQHF.

This rearrangement joins TRBV12-3 or TRBV12-4 to TRBJ1-1; tentative D call: TRBD1 (5 bases). The CDR3 runs 13 residues. Trimming took 5 bases from V and 1 from J, leaving 8 bases between them. CDR3 DNA: TGTGCCAGCAGTACCCAGGGGAACACTGAAGCTTTCTTT. Amino acid sequence: CASSTQGNTEAFF.

The J gene is TRBJ1-3, the V gene TRBV9; 11 bases agree with TRBD1. The trim removed 0 bases at V and 2 bases at J, leaving 10 bases unmatched. CDR3 size: 19 residues. Looked up from germline, CDR1 is SGDLS and CDR2 is YYNGEE. DNA of the CDR3: TGTGCCAGCAGCGTAGCAAAATCACCGGGACAGGGGGCTGGAAACACCATATATTTT. It specifies CASSVAKSPGQGAGNTIYF. Using reference TRBV9 and TRBJ1-3 for the parts outside the CDR3, the full variable domain is DSGVTQTPKHLITATGQRVTLRCSPRSGDLSVYWYQQSLDQGLQFLIQYYNGEERAKGNILERFSAQQFPDLHSELNLSSLELGDSALYFCASSVAKSPGQGAGNTIYFGEGSWLTVV.

The J gene is TRBJ1-1, the V gene TRBV5-1; tentatively, D is TRBD1 (5 bases). V lost 3 bases, J lost 1 base, and 10 bases lay in between. This CDR3 comprises 14 residues. Germline V gives CDR1 SGHRS, CDR2 YFSETQ. The CDR3 DNA reads as TGCGCCAGCAGCTCACAGGCGCAGAACACTGAAGCTTTCTTT. As protein: CASSSQAQNTEAFF. The full variable domain, rest sourced from reference TRBV5-1 and TRBJ1-1, is KAGVTQTPRYLIKTRGQQVTLSCSPISGHRSVSWYQQTPGQGLQFLFEYFSETQRNKGNFPGRFSGRQFSNSRSEMNVSTLELGDSALYLCASSSQAQNTEAFFGQGTRLTVV.

The J gene is TRBJ1-3, the V gene TRBV7-6, with D possibly being TRBD1 (6 bases). This CDR3 has 14 amino acids. Trimming removed 4 bases from V and 4 bases from J, with 11 bases in between. Germline V lookup: CDR1 SGHVS, CDR2 FNYEAQ. CDR3 loop: CASSSTGSGNTIYF. The CDR3 coding sequence is TGTGCCAGCAGCTCTACAGGGTCGGGAAACACCATATATTTT.

The rearrangement uses TRBV4-2 and TRBJ1-5; TRBD1 agrees at 7 bases. This CDR3 comprises 15 residues. The J segment lost 2 bases and the V segment lost 4 bases, leaving 5 bases of the junction unmatched. Looked up from germline, CDR1 is LGHNA and CDR2 is YNFKEQ. CDR3 in DNA: TGTGCCAGCAGCCCCCCTGACAGGGGCAATCAGCCCCAGCATTTT. Protein sequence: CASSPPDRGNQPQHF.

The rearrangement links TRBV10-3 to TRBJ2-1; 8 nucleotides agree with TRBD2. The CDR3 has 15 amino acids. With 2 bases clipped from V and 3 bases from J, the junction kept 3 bases outside the gene matches. The V gene's germline CDR1 is ENHRY and CDR2 SYGVKD. The CDR3 is CAISEAAGGYNEQFF. The DNA for the CDR3 is TGTGCCATCAGTGAGGCTGCGGGGGGCTACAATGAGCAGTTCTTC.

The chain uses TRBV28 and TRBJ2-1; D is undetermined. The germline V gene encodes CDR1 MDHEN and CDR2 SYDVKM. This CDR3 has 15 amino acids. The V gene lost 3 bases and the J gene lost 0 bases, with 9 bases spanning the gap. The CDR3: CASSFGQSSYNEQFF. The CDR3 DNA reads TGTGCCAGCAGTTTCGGGCAGAGCTCCTACAATGAGCAGTTCTTC.

The chain links TRBV5-1 to TRBJ2-3; TRBD1 might be the D (6 bases). CDR3 size: 14 residues. Germline V gene sequence: CDR1 SGHRS, CDR2 YFSETQ. The germline V and J ends were trimmed by 4 bases and 2 bases, with 11 bases remaining between them. The CDR3 is CASSQTGPTDTQYF. CDR3 nucleotide sequence: TGCGCCAGCAGCCAGACAGGTCCCACAGATACGCAGTATTTT.

This clone turned up a few times. The chain uses TRBV2 and TRBJ1-1; D unclear. From germline, CDR1 is SNHLY and CDR2 FYNNEI. Deletions cut 9 bases from V and 4 bases from J, with 21 bases between. The CDR3 extends over 15 amino acids. CDR3 sequence reads: CASKLRTGGRTEAFF. The CDR3 bases are TGTGCCAGTAAGTTGCGTACGGGAGGGCGCACTGAAGCTTTCTTT.

The rearrangement joins TRBV3-1 (or the pseudogene TRBV3-2) to TRBJ2-7; 7 bases line up with TRBD1. The CDR3 consists of 13 residues. CDR1 LGHDT and CDR2 YNNKEL come from the germline V gene (reference sequence). Unmatched junction bases numbered 0, after V lost 1 base and J lost 3 bases. CDR3 protein: CASSQAGGYEQYF. The CDR3 DNA follows: TGTGCCAGCAGCCAAGCAGGGGGCTACGAGCAGTACTTC.

This clone was seen a single time. V gene TRBV12-3 or TRBV12-4 combines with J gene TRBJ2-7; D not resolved. Trimming cost V 6 bases and J 5 bases, with 14 bases left between them. The CDR3 runs to 13 residues. The CDR3 coding sequence is TGTGCCAGCAGCCGCCGGTCCCTGGACGAGCAGTACTTC. This sequence encodes CASSRRSLDEQYF.

V usage is TRBV6-5 and J usage is TRBJ2-7; D is unclear. Germline values: CDR1 MNHEY, CDR2 SVGAGI. The CDR3 extends over 12 amino acids. V was clipped by 6 bases and J by 6 bases, with 12 bases between them. CDR3 nucleotide sequence: TGTGCCAGCAGGTACAGCACACGCGAGCAGTACTTC. This codes for CASRYSTREQYF.

There are a few counts of this clone. The chain uses TRBV30 and TRBJ1-5; tentative D call: TRBD1 (5 bases). The CDR3 is made up of 13 amino acids. Between the trimmed V and J ends, which lost 0 bases and 4 bases, there was a span of 7 bases. Germline CDR1 and CDR2: GTSNPN and SVGIG (reference sequence). This CDR3 is CAWSVRGNQPQHF. CDR3 DNA sequence: TGTGCCTGGAGTGTACGGGGGAATCAGCCCCAGCATTTT.